The 2 T cell receptor beta chains below were found in one sample sequenced in a study of shared clonotypes between healthy human individuals. Profiling relied on immunoSEQ multiplex PCR, and the TCRdb table lists in-frame clones only, not all of them. The top ten clones hold roughly 22% of a sample with about 680,000 clones, just over 90% of them seen once. Naive CD8 cells lacked CD45RO, underwent positive selection for CCR7 and left out terminally differentiated effector memory CD45RA+ cells. Specimen: naive CD8+ T cells sorted from blood. Receptors originate from a man aged 25-45 years in good health.

The chain recombines TRBV9 with TRBJ2-7; TRBD1 might be the D (6 bases). V gave up 0 bases and J gave up 6 bases, with 13 bases separating them. The CDR3 covers 14 residues. CDR1 is SGDLS, CDR2 YYNGEE, per germline. This CDR3 is CASSVEGESGEQYF. The CDR3 nucleotides are TGTGCCAGCAGCGTAGAGGGGGAGTCGGGCGAGCAGTACTTC. Filled out from reference TRBV9 and TRBJ2-7, the complete variable domain reads DSGVTQTPKHLITATGQRVTLRCSPRSGDLSVYWYQQSLDQGLQFLIQYYNGEERAKGNILERFSAQQFPDLHSELNLSSLELGDSALYFCASSVEGESGEQYFGPGTRLTVT.

V is TRBV30 and J is TRBJ2-1; 9 bases agree with TRBD1. The germline V gene encodes CDR1 GTSNPN and CDR2 SVGIG (reference sequence). Unmatched junction bases numbered 14, after V lost 5 bases and J lost 9 bases. The CDR3 consists of 15 residues. CDR3 sequence reads: CAWSSQGQGLGEQFF. The CDR3 DNA is TGTGCCTGGTCCTCACAGGGACAGGGCCTAGGTGAGCAGTTCTTC.